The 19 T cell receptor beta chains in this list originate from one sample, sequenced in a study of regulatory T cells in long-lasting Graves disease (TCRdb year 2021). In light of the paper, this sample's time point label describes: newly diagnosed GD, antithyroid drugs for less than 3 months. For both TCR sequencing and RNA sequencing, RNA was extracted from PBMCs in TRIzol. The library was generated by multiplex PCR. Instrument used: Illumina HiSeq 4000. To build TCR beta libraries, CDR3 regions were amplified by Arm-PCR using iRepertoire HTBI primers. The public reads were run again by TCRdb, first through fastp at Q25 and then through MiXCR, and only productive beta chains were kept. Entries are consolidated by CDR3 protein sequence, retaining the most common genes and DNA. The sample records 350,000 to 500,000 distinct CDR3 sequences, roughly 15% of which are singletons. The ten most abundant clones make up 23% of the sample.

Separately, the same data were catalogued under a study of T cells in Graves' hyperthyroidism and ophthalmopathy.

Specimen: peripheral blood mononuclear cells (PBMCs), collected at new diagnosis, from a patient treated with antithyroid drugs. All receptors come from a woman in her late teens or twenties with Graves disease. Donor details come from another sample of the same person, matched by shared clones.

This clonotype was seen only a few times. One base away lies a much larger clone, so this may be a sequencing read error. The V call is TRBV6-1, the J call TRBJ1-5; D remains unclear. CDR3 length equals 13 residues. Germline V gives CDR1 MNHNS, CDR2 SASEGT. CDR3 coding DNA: TGTGCCAGCAGTCGGGCTAGCAATCAGCCCCGGCATTTT. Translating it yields CASSRASNQPRHF.

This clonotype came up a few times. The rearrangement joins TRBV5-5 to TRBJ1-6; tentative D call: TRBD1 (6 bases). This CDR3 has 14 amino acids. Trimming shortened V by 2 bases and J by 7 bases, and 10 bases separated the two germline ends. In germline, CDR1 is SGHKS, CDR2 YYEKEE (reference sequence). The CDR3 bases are TGTGCCAGCAGCTTTGGAACAGGGAATTCACCCCTCCACTTT. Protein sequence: CASSFGTGNSPLHF.

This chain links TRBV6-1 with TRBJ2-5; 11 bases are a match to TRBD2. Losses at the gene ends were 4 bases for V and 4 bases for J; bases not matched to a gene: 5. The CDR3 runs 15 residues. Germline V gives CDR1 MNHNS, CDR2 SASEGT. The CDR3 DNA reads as TGTGCCAGCAGTGGTGGACTAGCGGGCGGAGAGACCCAGTACTTC. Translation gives CASSGGLAGGETQYF.

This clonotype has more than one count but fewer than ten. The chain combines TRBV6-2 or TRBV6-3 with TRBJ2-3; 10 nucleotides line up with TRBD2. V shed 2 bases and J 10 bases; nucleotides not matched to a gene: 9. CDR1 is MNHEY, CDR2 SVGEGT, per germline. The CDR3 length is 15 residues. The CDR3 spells CASSYGTSGTFAQYF. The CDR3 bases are TGTGCCAGCAGTTACGGTACTAGCGGGACATTTGCGCAGTATTTT.

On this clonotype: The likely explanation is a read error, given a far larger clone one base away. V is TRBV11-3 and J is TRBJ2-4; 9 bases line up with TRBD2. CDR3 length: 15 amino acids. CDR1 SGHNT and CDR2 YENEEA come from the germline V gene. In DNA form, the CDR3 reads TGTGCCAGCATCAAGGAGGGGACTAGCACCAATGAGCAGCTCTTC. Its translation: CASIKEGTSTNEQLF.

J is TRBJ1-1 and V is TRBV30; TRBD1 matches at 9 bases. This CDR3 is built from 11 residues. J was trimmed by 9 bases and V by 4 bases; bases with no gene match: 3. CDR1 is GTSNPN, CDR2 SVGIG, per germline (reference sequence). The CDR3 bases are TGTGCCTGGACCGGGACAGGGAAAGCTTTCTTT. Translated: CAWTGTGKAFF.

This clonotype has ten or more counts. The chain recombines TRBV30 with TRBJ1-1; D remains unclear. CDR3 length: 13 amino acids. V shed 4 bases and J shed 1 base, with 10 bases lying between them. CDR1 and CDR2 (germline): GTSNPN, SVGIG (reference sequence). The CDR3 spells CAWIPQTNTEAFF. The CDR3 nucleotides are TGTGCCTGGATCCCCCAGACGAACACTGAAGCTTTCTTT.

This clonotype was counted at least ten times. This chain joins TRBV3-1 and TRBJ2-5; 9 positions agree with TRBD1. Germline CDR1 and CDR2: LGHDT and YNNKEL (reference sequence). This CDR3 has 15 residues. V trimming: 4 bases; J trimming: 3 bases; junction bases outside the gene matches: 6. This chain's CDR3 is CASSPPGTGKETQYF. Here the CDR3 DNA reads TGTGCCAGCAGCCCCCCCGGGACAGGGAAAGAGACCCAGTACTTC.

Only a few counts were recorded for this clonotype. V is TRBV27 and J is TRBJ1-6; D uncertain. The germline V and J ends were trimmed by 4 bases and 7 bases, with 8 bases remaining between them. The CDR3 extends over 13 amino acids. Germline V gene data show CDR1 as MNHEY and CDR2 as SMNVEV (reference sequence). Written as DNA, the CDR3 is TGTGCCAGCAGTTCCATCAGGAATTCACCCCTCCACTTT. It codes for CASSSIRNSPLHF.

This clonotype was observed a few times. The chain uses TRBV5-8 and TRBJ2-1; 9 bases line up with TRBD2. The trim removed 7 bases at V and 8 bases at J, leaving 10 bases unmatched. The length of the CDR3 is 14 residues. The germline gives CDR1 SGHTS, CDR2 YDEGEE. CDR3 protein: CASGRPGLAYEQFF. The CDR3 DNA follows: TGTGCCAGCGGCCGACCGGGACTAGCTTATGAGCAGTTCTTC.

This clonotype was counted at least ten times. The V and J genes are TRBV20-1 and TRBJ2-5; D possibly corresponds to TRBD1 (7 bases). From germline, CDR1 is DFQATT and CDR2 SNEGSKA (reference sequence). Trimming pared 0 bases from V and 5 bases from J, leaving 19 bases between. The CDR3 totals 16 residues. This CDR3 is CSARDRGKGARETQYF. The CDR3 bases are TGCAGTGCTAGAGATCGGGGGAAGGGGGCTCGCGAGACCCAGTACTTC.

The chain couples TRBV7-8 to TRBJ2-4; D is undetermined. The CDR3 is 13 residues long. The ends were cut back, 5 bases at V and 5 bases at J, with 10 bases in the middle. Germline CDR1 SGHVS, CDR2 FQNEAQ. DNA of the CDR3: TGTGCCAGCAGCCCCCCCCCCGAAAACATTCAGTACTTC. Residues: CASSPPPENIQYF.

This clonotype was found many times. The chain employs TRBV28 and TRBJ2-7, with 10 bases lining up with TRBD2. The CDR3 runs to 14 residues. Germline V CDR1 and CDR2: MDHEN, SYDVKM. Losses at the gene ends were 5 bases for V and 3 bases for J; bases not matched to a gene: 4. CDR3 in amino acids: CASSGGLALYEQYF. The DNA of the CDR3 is TGTGCCAGCAGTGGGGGACTAGCGCTCTACGAGCAGTACTTC. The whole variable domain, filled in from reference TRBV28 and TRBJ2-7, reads DVKVTQSSRYLVKRTGEKVFLECVQDMDHENMFWYRQDPGLGLRLIYFSYDVKMKEKGDIPEGYSVSREKKERFSLILESASTNQTSMYLCASSGGLALYEQYFGPGTRLTVT.

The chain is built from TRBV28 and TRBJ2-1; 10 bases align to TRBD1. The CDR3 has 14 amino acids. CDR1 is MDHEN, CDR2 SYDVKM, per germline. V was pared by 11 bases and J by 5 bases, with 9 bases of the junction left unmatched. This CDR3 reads CALQGQGGNNEQFF. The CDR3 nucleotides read TGTGCCTTACAAGGACAGGGGGGAAACAATGAGCAGTTCTTC.

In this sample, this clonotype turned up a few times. CDR3 amino acids: CASSGKAGVPYQETQYF. The CDR3, as DNA: TGTGCCAGCAGCGGAAAAGCGGGTGTCCCGTACCAAGAGACCCAGTACTTC. The chain has TRBV9 and TRBJ2-5; D perhaps matches TRBD2 (6 bases). V was pared by 3 bases and J by 0 bases, with 18 bases between. The CDR3 contains 17 residues. Per germline, CDR1 SGDLS and CDR2 YYNGEE.

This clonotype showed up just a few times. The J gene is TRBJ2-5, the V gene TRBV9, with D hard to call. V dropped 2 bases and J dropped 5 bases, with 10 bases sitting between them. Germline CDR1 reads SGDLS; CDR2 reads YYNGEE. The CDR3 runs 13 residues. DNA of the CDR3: TGTGCCAGCAGCGTGGAAGCGTTTGAGACCCAGTACTTC. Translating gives CASSVEAFETQYF.

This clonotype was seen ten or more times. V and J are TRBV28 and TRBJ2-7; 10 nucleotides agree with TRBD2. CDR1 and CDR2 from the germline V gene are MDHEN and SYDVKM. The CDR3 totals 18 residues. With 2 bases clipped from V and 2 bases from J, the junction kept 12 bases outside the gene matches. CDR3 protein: CASSLRASGRLYPYEQYF. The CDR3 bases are TGTGCCAGCAGTTTAAGGGCTAGCGGGAGACTCTACCCCTACGAGCAGTACTTC.

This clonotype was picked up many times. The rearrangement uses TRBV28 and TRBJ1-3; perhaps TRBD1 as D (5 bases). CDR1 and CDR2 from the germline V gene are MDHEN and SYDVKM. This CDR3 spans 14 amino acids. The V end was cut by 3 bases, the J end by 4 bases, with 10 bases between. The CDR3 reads CASSFDGGGNTIYF. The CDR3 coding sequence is TGTGCCAGCAGTTTCGACGGGGGGGGAAACACCATATATTTT.

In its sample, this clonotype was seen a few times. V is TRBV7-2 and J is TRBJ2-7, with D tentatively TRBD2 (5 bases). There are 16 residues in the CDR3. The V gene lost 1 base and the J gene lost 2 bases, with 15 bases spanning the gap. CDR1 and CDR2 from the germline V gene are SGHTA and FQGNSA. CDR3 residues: CASSLDQFGVTYEQYF. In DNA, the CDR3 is TGTGCCAGCAGCTTAGATCAGTTCGGGGTTACCTACGAGCAGTACTTC.